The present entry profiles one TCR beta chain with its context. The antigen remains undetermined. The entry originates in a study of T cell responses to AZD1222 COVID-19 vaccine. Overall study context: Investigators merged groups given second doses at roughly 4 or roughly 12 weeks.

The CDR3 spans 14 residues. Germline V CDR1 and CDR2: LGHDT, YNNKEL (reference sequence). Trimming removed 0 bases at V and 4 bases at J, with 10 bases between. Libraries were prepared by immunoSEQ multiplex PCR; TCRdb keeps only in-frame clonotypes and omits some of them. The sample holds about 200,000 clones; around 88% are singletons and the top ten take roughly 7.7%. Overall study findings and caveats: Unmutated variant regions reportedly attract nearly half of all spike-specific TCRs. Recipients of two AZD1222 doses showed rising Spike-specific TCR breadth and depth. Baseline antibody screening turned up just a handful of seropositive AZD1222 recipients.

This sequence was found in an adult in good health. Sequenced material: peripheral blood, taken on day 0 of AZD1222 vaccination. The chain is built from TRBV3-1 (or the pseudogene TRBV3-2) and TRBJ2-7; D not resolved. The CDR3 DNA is TGTGCCAGCAGCCAAGATCCCAGAAGATACGAGCAGTACTTC. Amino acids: CASSQDPRRYEQYF.